Below are 31 T cell receptor beta chains sequenced from a single sample in a study of T cell changes during pregnancy in multiple sclerosis. The table came from immunoSEQ multiplex PCR; TCRdb's copy has only in-frame clones and leaves some out. The table shows fewer than 75,000 clones, with 80% to 95% occurring only once. The sequencing here drew on peripheral blood, taken in the second trimester of pregnancy. The receptors derive from a female donor with multiple sclerosis, enrolled in a pregnancy study.

The chain joins TRBV11-3 to TRBJ1-1, with 9 bases matching TRBD1. Germline V lookup: CDR1 SGHNT, CDR2 YENEEA. The CDR3 contains 15 residues. J lost 1 base, V lost 1 base, and 1 base had no gene match. The CDR3 DNA reads as TGTGCCAGCAGCTTAGGGGGACAGGGGAACACTGAAGCTTTCTTT. Translated: CASSLGGQGNTEAFF. Based on the CDR3 plus reference TRBV11-3 and TRBJ1-1, the full variable domain is EAGVVQSPRYKIIEKKQPVAFWCNPISGHNTLYWYLQNLGQGPELLIRYENEEAVDDSQLPKDRFSAERLKGVDSTLKIQPAELGDSAVYLCASSLGGQGNTEAFFGQGTRLTVV.

The rearrangement uses TRBV4-1 and TRBJ2-3; TRBD2 agrees at 12 bases. J lost 1 base, V lost 2 bases, and 1 base had no gene match. The germline V gene encodes CDR1 MGHRA and CDR2 YSYEKL. This CDR3 has 16 residues. For the CDR3, the DNA is TGCGCCAGCAGCCAACTAGCGGGAGGGGGCACAGATACGCAGTATTTT. Its translation is CASSQLAGGGTDTQYF.

This clone was detected only once. This chain uses TRBV19 with TRBJ1-1; 8 nucleotides align to TRBD1. The CDR3 consists of 17 residues. Germline lookup yields CDR1 LNHDA and CDR2 SQIVND (reference sequence). The V gene end was trimmed by 4 bases and the J gene end by 0 bases; junction bases not matched to a gene: 10. This chain's CDR3 is CASSKAAGGAVNTEAFF. The CDR3 DNA sequence: TGTGCCAGTAGTAAGGCGGCAGGGGGCGCGGTGAACACTGAAGCTTTCTTT.

V is TRBV6-5 and J is TRBJ1-2, with D possibly being TRBD1 (5 bases). This CDR3 spans 16 amino acids. Trimming removed 2 bases at V and 2 bases at J, with 15 bases between. Germline V gene sequence: CDR1 MNHEY, CDR2 SVGAGI. The CDR3 sequence: CASSYDQGSWNYGYTF. The CDR3 nucleotides are TGTGCCAGCAGTTACGATCAGGGTAGTTGGAACTATGGCTACACCTTC.

This chain uses TRBV9 with TRBJ2-5, with 9 bases identical to TRBD1. Germline V gene data show CDR1 as SGDLS and CDR2 as YYNGEE. The V gene end was trimmed by 3 bases and the J gene end by 5 bases; junction bases not matched to a gene: 8. CDR3 length: 15 amino acids. The CDR3 nucleotides are TGTGCCAGCAGCGGCGGGACAGGGAGGGAGGAGACCCAGTACTTC. Its translation: CASSGGTGREETQYF. The full variable domain, completed using reference TRBV9 and TRBJ2-5, is DSGVTQTPKHLITATGQRVTLRCSPRSGDLSVYWYQQSLDQGLQFLIQYYNGEERAKGNILERFSAQQFPDLHSELNLSSLELGDSALYFCASSGGTGREETQYFGPGTRLLVL.

This rearrangement joins TRBV25-1 to TRBJ2-1; a weak D match, TRBD1 (6 bases). The CDR3 loop spans 13 amino acids. V was clipped by 10 bases and J by 3 bases, with 13 bases between them. The germline CDR1 and CDR2 sequences are MGHDK and SYGVNS. In nucleotides, the CDR3 is TGTGCCACGTCCGAGGGGGTCTACAATGAGCAGTTCTTC. Protein sequence: CATSEGVYNEQFF.

The chain uses TRBV27 and TRBJ2-2; D call uncertain. This CDR3 is built from 13 residues. Per the germline V gene, CDR1 is MNHEY and CDR2 is SMNVEV (reference sequence). The ends were cut back, 5 bases at V and 1 base at J, with 5 bases in the middle. The CDR3 coding sequence is TGTGCCAGCAGTCGTCTGAACACCGGGGAGCTGTTTTTT. Protein sequence: CASSRLNTGELFF.

V is TRBV27 and J is TRBJ2-6; 9 nucleotides match TRBD2. There are 17 residues in the CDR3. From germline, CDR1 is MNHEY and CDR2 SMNVEV (reference sequence). J gave up 0 bases and V 3 bases, and 3 bases lay outside the gene matches. CDR3 sequence: CASSFGLARSGANVLTF. DNA for the CDR3: TGTGCCAGCAGTTTCGGACTAGCGCGCTCTGGGGCCAACGTCCTGACTTTC.

The chain joins TRBV28 to TRBJ2-7; D remains unclear. This CDR3 region has 14 residues. Trimming stripped 8 bases from V and 0 bases from J, with 14 bases between. Germline V CDR1 and CDR2: MDHEN, SYDVKM. CDR3 bases: TGTGCCAGCGGCCCCACTCCGGGCTCCTACGAGCAGTACTTC. Amino acids: CASGPTPGSYEQYF.

The gene calls are TRBV5-1 and TRBJ1-5, with a tentative D call TRBD1 (5 bases). CDR3 length: 15 amino acids. V lost 1 base and J 5 bases, leaving 13 bases between the germline ends. Germline CDR1 SGHRS, CDR2 YFSETQ. The CDR3 bases are TGCGCCAGCAGCTTGAATCCGGACAACTATCAGCCCCAGCATTTT. Its protein is CASSLNPDNYQPQHF.

V is TRBV5-1 and J is TRBJ2-5; D unresolved. Trimming removed 4 bases at V and 5 bases at J, with 18 bases between. Germline-derived CDR1 and CDR2 are SGHRS and YFSETQ. CDR3 length: 15 residues. CDR3 sequence reads: CASSPFLTREETQYF. The CDR3 coding sequence is TGCGCCAGCAGCCCCTTTCTGACAAGAGAGGAGACCCAGTACTTC.

The V and J genes are TRBV30 and TRBJ1-2; D is unresolved. With 2 bases removed from V and 3 bases from J, the gap between germline ends came to 10 bases. Germline values: CDR1 GTSNPN, CDR2 SVGIG (reference sequence). The length of the CDR3 is 13 residues. Written as DNA, the CDR3 is TGTGCCTGGAGTATCGGGGTAGACTATGGCTACACCTTC. This codes for CAWSIGVDYGYTF. The full variable domain, in which reference TRBV30 and TRBJ1-2 provide the parts outside the CDR3, is SQTIHQWPATLVQPVGSPLSLECTVEGTSNPNLYWYRQAAGRGLQLLFYSVGIGQISSEVPQNLSASRPQDRQFILSSKKLLLSDSGFYLCAWSIGVDYGYTFGSGTRLTVV.

The V gene is TRBV7-2, the J gene TRBJ1-1, with a possible D match to TRBD1 (5 bases). CDR1 SGHTA and CDR2 FQGNSA come from the germline V gene. This CDR3 spans 15 amino acids. Trimming cost V 3 bases and J 0 bases, with 11 bases left between them. The CDR3 DNA is TGTGCCAGCAGCTTTGGGGACTTGCTGAACACTGAAGCTTTCTTT. This codes for CASSFGDLLNTEAFF.

The chain couples TRBV5-1 to TRBJ2-3; 8 positions match TRBD1. This CDR3 spans 16 amino acids. From germline, CDR1 is SGHRS and CDR2 YFSETQ. Trimming took 1 base from V and 3 from J; bases not matched to a gene: 7. The CDR3 loop reads CASSLPPTGGTDTQYF. The CDR3, as DNA: TGCGCCAGCAGCTTGCCCCCCACAGGGGGGACAGATACGCAGTATTTT. Complete variable domain (other parts from reference TRBV5-1 and TRBJ2-3): KAGVTQTPRYLIKTRGQQVTLSCSPISGHRSVSWYQQTPGQGLQFLFEYFSETQRNKGNFPGRFSGRQFSNSRSEMNVSTLELGDSALYLCASSLPPTGGTDTQYFGPGTRLTVL.

The V gene is TRBV5-6, the J gene TRBJ2-7, with D perhaps TRBD2 (7 bases). The V and J ends lost 7 bases and 7 bases respectively, with 24 bases between them. CDR3 length equals 15 residues. In germline, CDR1 is SGHDT, CDR2 YYEEEE. The CDR3 sequence is CASRSSPRGAGEQYF. Here the CDR3 DNA reads TGTGCCAGCCGCTCATCCCCTCGGGGGGCGGGAGAGCAGTACTTC.

V gene TRBV27 combines with J gene TRBJ1-5; unclear D gene. The length of the CDR3 is 15 residues. Trimming removed 6 bases from V and 1 base from J, with 13 bases in between. Germline lookup yields CDR1 MNHEY and CDR2 SMNVEV (reference sequence). The CDR3 is CASRMLPGSNQPQHF. The CDR3 DNA reads TGTGCCAGCAGAATGTTGCCGGGAAGCAATCAGCCCCAGCATTTT.

The chain joins TRBV10-3 to TRBJ2-5, with 14 nucleotides matching TRBD2. This CDR3 comprises 17 residues. Germline-derived CDR1 and CDR2 are ENHRY and SYGVKD. Trimming cost V 2 bases and J 5 bases; bases outside gene matches: 7. Written as DNA, the CDR3 is TGTGCCATCAGTGAGCCGACGGGACTAGCGGGGGTGGAGACCCAGTACTTC. It yields the protein CAISEPTGLAGVETQYF.

This rearrangement joins TRBV19 to TRBJ2-2; possible D gene TRBD2, 6 bases. V shed 3 bases and J shed 0 bases, with 8 bases lying between them. The CDR3 runs to 15 residues. Per the germline V gene, CDR1 is LNHDA and CDR2 is SQIVND (reference sequence). The CDR3 coding sequence is TGTGCCAGTAGTATGGCGGGGTCGAACACCGGGGAGCTGTTTTTT. Translation: CASSMAGSNTGELFF.

The chain links TRBV5-6 to TRBJ2-1, with 8 bases aligning to TRBD2. The CDR3 is made up of 13 amino acids. Germline V gene data show CDR1 as SGHDT and CDR2 as YYEEEE. With V trimmed by 4 bases and J by 8 bases, 5 bases remained unmatched. CDR3 sequence: CASSPRGGDEQFF. DNA of the CDR3: TGTGCCAGCAGCCCCCGGGGGGGCGATGAGCAGTTCTTC.

The chain uses TRBV11-3 and TRBJ1-5; D uncertain. Germline CDR1 is SGHNT and CDR2 is YENEEA. CDR3 length equals 19 residues. Between the trimmed V and J ends, which lost 2 bases and 5 bases, there was a span of 25 bases. This CDR3 is CASSLPGNPGSGSDQPQHF. The CDR3 region has the DNA TGTGCCAGCAGCTTACCTGGGAATCCAGGCAGCGGGAGCGATCAGCCCCAGCATTTT.

V usage is TRBV7-2 and J usage is TRBJ2-2; TRBD2 is a possible D gene (7 bases). Per the germline V gene, CDR1 is SGHTA and CDR2 is FQGNSA. CDR3 length: 15 amino acids. V was cut by 7 bases and J by 6 bases, with 18 bases left in between. The CDR3 nucleotides read TGTGCCAGCATCGAACAGGGCGGGGGACCCGGGGAGCTGTTTTTT. Translation gives CASIEQGGGPGELFF.

The rearrangement uses TRBV11-1 and TRBJ1-1; no definite D call. The CDR3 has 15 amino acids. Germline V gene sequence: CDR1 SGHAT, CDR2 FQDESV (reference sequence). Trimming left V 1 base short and J 1 base short, with 10 bases between. DNA for the CDR3: TGTGCCAGCAGCTTAGTCGTACACACGAACACTGAAGCTTTCTTT. This gives the protein CASSLVVHTNTEAFF.

The chain combines TRBV21-1 with TRBJ2-7; the table assigns TRBD1, which was not confirmed against the DNA. TRBV21-1 is a listed pseudogene. The CDR3 spans 16 residues. CDR3 coding DNA: TGTGCCAGCAGCAAAACGGACACCGACAGTACCTACGAGCAGTACTTC. This encodes CASSKTDTDSTYEQYF.

The CDR3 sequence: CASSLHRGVPNYGYTF. The CDR3 coding sequence is TGTGCCAGCAGTTTACATCGGGGGGTACCTAACTATGGCTACACCTTC. V and J are TRBV5-5 and TRBJ1-2; D is perhaps TRBD1 (5 bases). V was trimmed by 5 bases and J by 0 bases, leaving 17 bases between them. CDR3 size: 16 residues. Germline values: CDR1 SGHKS, CDR2 YYEKEE (reference sequence).

The chain uses TRBV19 and TRBJ2-7; 12 bases fit TRBD2. V dropped 8 bases and J dropped 2; count of bases not matched to a gene: 1. Germline V gene sequence: CDR1 LNHDA, CDR2 SQIVND (reference sequence). The CDR3 is made up of 13 amino acids. The CDR3 sequence: CASGLAGPYEQYF. The CDR3 bases are TGTGCCAGTGGACTAGCGGGACCCTACGAGCAGTACTTC.

The rearrangement uses TRBV21-1 and TRBJ1-1; the D segment call TRBD1 is taken from the table without a DNA check. TRBV21-1 is labeled a pseudogene. This CDR3 has 15 amino acids. Written as DNA, the CDR3 is TGTGCCAGCAGCAACTTCAGGGAAATGAACACTGAAGCTTTCTTT. Protein sequence: CASSNFREMNTEAFF.

V gene TRBV4-3 combines with J gene TRBJ2-7; D not resolved. The CDR3 runs 16 residues. Trimming stripped 4 bases from V and 1 base from J, with 17 bases between. Per germline, CDR1 LGHNA and CDR2 YSLEER. The CDR3 bases are TGCGCCAGCAGCCCCGACCCACTCAGGAAATCCTACGAGCAGTACTTC. Its translation is CASSPDPLRKSYEQYF.

This chain joins TRBV11-3 and TRBJ2-7; 8 bases are shared with TRBD2. Losses at the gene ends were 2 bases for V and 2 bases for J; bases not matched to a gene: 11. The CDR3 consists of 17 residues. From germline, CDR1 is SGHNT and CDR2 YENEEA. The DNA for the CDR3 is TGTGCCAGCAGCTTAAGTGGTCTAGCGGGTAGGACCTACGAGCAGTACTTC. Its translation is CASSLSGLAGRTYEQYF.

The chain links TRBV6-5 to TRBJ1-5, with a possible D match to TRBD1 (5 bases). The germline V gene has CDR1 MNHEY and CDR2 SVGAGI. This CDR3 comprises 15 residues. Trimming pared 4 bases from V and 1 base from J, leaving 11 bases between. The CDR3 spells CASSSLGASNQPQHF. As DNA, the CDR3 is TGTGCCAGCAGTTCGTTAGGGGCGAGCAATCAGCCCCAGCATTTT.

This clone was found a few times. Here the CDR3 DNA reads TGCGCCAGCAGTGGGAACCTAGCGGGAACTGGGCGTTCGGCAAAGACGTCGCGGGATACGCAGTATTTT. Translating it yields CASSGNLAGTGRSAKTSRDTQYF. The V and J genes are TRBV10-1 and TRBJ2-3; 9 nucleotides line up with TRBD2. Trimming at V came to 4 bases and at J to 6 bases, leaving 32 bases not matched to a gene. Germline CDR1 WNHNN, CDR2 SYGVQD (reference sequence). The CDR3 totals 23 residues.

CDR3 DNA sequence: TGTGCCATCGCTAACGGGGACAGGTATACAGATACGCAGTATTTT. This sequence encodes CAIANGDRYTDTQYF. The chain recombines TRBV28 with TRBJ2-3; 8 positions agree with TRBD1. Looked up from germline, CDR1 is MDHEN and CDR2 is SYDVKM. The CDR3 length is 15 residues. Unmatched junction bases numbered 12, after V lost 10 bases and J lost 3 bases.